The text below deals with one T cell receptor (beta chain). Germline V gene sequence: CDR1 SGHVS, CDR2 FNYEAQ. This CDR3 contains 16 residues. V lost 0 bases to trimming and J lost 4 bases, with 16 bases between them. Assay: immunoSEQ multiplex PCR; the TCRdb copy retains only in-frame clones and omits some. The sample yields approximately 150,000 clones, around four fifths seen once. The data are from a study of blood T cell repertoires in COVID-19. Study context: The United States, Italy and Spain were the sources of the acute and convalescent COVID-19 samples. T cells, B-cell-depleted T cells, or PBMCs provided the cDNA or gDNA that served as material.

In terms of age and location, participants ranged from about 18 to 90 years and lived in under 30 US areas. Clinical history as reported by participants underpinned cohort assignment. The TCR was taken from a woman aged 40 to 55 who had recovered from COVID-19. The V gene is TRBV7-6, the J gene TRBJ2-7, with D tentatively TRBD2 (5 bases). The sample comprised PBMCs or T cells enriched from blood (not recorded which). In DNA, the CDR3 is TGTGCCAGCAGCTTAGCATCTTACGGGAACGCATACGAGCAGTACTTC. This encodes CASSLASYGNAYEQYF.